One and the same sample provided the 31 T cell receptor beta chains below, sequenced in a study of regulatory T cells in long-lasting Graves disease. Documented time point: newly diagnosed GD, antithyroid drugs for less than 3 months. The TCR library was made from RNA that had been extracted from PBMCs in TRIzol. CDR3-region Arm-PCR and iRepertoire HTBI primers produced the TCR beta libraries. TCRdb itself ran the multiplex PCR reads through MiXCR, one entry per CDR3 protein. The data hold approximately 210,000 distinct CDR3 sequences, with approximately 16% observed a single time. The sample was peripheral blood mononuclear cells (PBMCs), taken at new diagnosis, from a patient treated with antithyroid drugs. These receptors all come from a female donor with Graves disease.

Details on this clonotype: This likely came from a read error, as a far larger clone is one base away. This CDR3 reads CAISRDRGPETF. The CDR3 nucleotides read TGTGCCATCAGCCGAGACAGGGGGCCGGAGACCTTC. The chain couples TRBV10-3 to TRBJ1-2, with 10 bases that match TRBD1. V lost 6 bases to trimming and J lost 14 bases; unmatched junction nucleotides: 9. From germline, CDR1 is ENHRY and CDR2 SYGVKD. This CDR3 has 12 residues.

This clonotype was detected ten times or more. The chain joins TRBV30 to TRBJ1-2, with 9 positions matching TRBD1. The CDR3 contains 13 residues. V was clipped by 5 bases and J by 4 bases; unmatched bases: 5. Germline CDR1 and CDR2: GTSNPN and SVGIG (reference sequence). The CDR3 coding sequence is TGTGCCTGGGGGACAGGGTTCCTCTATGGCTACACCTTC. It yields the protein CAWGTGFLYGYTF.

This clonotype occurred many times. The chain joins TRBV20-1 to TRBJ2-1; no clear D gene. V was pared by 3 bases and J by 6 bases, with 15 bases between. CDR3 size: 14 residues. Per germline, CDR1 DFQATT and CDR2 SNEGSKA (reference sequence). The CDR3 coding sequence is TGCAGTGCTAGGCCGGAATTCCGGGCCAATGAGCAGTTCTTC. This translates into CSARPEFRANEQFF.

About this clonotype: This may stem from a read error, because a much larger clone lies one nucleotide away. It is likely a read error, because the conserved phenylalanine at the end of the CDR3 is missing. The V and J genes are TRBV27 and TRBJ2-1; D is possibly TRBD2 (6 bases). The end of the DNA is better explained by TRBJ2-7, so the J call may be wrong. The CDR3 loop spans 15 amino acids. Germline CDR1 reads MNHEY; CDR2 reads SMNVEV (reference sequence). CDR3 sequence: CASSPRGSVTYEQYS. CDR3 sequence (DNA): TGTGCCAGCAGTCCCCGGGGGTCGGTAACCTACGAGCAGTACTCC.

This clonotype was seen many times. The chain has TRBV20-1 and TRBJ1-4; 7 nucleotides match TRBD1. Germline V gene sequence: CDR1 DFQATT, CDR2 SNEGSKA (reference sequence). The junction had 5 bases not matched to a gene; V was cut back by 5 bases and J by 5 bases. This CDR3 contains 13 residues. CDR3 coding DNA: TGCAGTGCTCCCGACAGGGCAAATGAAAAACTGTTTTTT. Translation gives CSAPDRANEKLFF.

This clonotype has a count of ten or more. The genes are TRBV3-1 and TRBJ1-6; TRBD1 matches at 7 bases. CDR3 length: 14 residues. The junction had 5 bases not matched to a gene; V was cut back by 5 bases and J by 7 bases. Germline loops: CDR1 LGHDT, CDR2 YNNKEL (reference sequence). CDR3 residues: CASSLGQKNSPLHF. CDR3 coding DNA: TGTGCCAGCAGCTTGGGACAGAAAAATTCACCCCTCCACTTT.

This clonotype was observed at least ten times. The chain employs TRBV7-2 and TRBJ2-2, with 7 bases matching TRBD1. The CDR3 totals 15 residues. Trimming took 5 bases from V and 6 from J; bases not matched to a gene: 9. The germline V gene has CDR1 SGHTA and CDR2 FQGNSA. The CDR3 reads CASSLTTGRSGELFF. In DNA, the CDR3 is TGTGCCAGCAGCCTGACGACAGGGCGATCCGGGGAGCTGTTTTTT. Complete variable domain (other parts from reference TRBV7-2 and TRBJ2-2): GAGVSQSPSNKVTEKGKDVELRCDPISGHTALYWYRQSLGQGLEFLIYFQGNSAPDKSGLPSDRFSAERTGGSVSTLTIQRTQQEDSAVYLCASSLTTGRSGELFFGEGSRLTVL.

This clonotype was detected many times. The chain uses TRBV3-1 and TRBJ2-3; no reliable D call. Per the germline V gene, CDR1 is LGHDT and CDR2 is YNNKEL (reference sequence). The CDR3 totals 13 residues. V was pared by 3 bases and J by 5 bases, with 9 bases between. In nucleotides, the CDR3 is TGTGCCAGCAGCCAGAGTCCCGGAGATACGCAGTATTTT. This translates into CASSQSPGDTQYF.

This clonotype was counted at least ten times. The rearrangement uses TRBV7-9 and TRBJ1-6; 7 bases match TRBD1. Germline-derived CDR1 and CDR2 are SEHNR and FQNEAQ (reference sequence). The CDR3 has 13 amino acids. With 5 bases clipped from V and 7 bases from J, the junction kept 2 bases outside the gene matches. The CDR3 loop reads CASSPGQNSPLHF. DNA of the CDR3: TGTGCCAGCAGCCCGGGACAGAATTCACCCCTCCACTTT.

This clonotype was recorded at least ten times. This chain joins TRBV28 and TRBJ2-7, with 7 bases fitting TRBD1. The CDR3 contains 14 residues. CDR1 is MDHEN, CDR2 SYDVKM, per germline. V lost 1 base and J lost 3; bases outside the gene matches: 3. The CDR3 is CASSLSRDSYEQYF. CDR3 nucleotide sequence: TGTGCCAGCAGTTTATCACGGGACAGCTACGAGCAGTACTTC.

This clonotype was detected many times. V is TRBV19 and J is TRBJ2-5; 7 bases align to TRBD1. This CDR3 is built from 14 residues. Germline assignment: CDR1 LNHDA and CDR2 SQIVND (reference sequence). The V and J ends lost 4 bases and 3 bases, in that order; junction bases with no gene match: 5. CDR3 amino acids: CASSNQGVEETQYF. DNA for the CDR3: TGTGCCAGTAGTAATCAGGGGGTGGAAGAGACCCAGTACTTC. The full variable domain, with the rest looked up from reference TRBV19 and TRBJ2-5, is DGGITQSPKYLFRKEGQNVTLSCEQNLNHDAMYWYRQDPGQGLRLIYYSQIVNDFQKGDIAEGYSVSREKKESFPLTVTSAQKNPTAFYLCASSNQGVEETQYFGPGTRLLVL.

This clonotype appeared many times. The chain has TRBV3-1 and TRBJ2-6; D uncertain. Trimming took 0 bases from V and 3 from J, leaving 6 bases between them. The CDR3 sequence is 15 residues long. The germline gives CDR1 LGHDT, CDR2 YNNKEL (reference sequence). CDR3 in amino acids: CASSQEGIGANVLTF. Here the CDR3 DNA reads TGTGCCAGCAGCCAAGAGGGTATTGGGGCCAACGTCCTGACTTTC. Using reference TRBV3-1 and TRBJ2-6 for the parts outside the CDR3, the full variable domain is DTAVSQTPKYLVTQMGNDKSIKCEQNLGHDTMYWYKQDSKKFLKIMFSYNNKELIINETVPNRFSPKSPDKAHLNLHINSLELGDSAVYFCASSQEGIGANVLTFGAGSRLTVL.

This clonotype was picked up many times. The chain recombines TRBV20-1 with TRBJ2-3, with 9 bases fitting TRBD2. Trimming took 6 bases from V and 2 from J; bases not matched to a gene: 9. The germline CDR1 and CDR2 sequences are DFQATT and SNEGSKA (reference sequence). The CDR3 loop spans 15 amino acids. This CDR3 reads CSAKRAGGNTDTQYF. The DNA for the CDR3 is TGCAGTGCGAAGAGGGCGGGAGGGAACACAGATACGCAGTATTTT.

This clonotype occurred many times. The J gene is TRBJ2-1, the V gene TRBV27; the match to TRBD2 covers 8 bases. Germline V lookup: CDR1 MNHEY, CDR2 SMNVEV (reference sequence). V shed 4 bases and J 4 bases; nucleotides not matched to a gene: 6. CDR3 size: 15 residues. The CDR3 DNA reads TGTGCCAGCAGTTCGCTAGCGGGCCCGTACAATGAGCAGTTCTTC. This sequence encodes CASSSLAGPYNEQFF.

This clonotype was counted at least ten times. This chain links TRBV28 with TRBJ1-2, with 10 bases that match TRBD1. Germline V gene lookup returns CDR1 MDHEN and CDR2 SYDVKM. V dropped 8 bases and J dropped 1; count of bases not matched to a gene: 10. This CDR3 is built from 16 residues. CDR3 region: CASFSPGTGDNYGYTF. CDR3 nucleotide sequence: TGTGCCAGCTTCTCTCCCGGGACAGGGGATAACTATGGCTACACCTTC.

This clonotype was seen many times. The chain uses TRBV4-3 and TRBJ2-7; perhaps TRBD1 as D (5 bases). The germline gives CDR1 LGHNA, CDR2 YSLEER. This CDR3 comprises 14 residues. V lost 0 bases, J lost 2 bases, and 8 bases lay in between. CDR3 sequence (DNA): TGCGCCAGCAGCCAAGACATGACAGCCTACGAGCAGTACTTC. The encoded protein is CASSQDMTAYEQYF.

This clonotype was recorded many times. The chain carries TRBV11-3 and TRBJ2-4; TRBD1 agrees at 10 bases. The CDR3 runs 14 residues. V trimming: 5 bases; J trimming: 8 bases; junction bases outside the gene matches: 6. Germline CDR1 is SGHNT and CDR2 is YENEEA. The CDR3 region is CASSLGTGDDIQYF. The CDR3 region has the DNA TGTGCCAGCAGCCTCGGGACAGGGGATGACATTCAGTACTTC. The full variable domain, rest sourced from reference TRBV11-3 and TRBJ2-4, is EAGVVQSPRYKIIEKKQPVAFWCNPISGHNTLYWYLQNLGQGPELLIRYENEEAVDDSQLPKDRFSAERLKGVDSTLKIQPAELGDSAVYLCASSLGTGDDIQYFGAGTRLSVL.

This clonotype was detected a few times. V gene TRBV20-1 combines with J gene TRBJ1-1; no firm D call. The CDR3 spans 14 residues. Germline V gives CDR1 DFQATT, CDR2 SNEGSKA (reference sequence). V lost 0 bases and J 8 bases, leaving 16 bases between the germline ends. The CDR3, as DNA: TGCAGTGCTAGAGATCGTGTCCGGAGGGTAGAAGCTTTCTTT. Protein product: CSARDRVRRVEAFF.

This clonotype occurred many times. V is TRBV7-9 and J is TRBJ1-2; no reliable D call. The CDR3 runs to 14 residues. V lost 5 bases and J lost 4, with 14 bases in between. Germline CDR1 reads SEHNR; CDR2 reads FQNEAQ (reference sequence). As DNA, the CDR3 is TGTGCCAGCAGCCGCGGCCCAGCCCGCTATGGCTACACCTTC. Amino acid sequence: CASSRGPARYGYTF. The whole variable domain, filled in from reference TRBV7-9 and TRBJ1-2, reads DTGVSQNPRHKITKRGQNVTFRCDPISEHNRLYWYRQTLGQGPEFLTYFQNEAQLEKSRLLSDRFSAERPKGSFSTLEIQRTEQGDSAMYLCASSRGPARYGYTFGSGTRLTVV.

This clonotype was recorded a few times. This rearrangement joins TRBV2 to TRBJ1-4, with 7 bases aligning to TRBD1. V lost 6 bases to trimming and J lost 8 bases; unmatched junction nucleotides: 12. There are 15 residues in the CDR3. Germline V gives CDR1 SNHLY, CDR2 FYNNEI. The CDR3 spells CASSLDRQGGEKLFF. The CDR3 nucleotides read TGTGCCAGCAGCCTCGATAGGCAGGGGGGCGAAAAACTGTTTTTT. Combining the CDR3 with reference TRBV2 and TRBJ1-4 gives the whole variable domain EPEVTQTPSHQVTQMGQEVILRCVPISNHLYFYWYRQILGQKVEFLVSFYNNEISEKSEIFDDQFSVERPDGSNFTLKIRSTKLEDSAMYFCASSLDRQGGEKLFFGSGTQLSVL.

This CDR3 reads CASSQQTGDYGYTF. In nucleotides, the CDR3 is TGCGCCAGCAGCCAACAGACAGGGGACTATGGCTACACCTTC. The rearrangement joins TRBV4-1 to TRBJ1-2, with 8 positions matching TRBD1. Unmatched junction bases numbered 2, after V lost 2 bases and J lost 3 bases. Germline lookup yields CDR1 MGHRA and CDR2 YSYEKL. The CDR3 covers 14 residues.

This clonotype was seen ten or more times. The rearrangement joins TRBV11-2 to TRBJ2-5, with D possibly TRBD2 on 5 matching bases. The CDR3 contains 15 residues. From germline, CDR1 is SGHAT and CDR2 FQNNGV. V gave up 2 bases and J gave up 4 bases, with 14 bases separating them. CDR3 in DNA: TGTGCCAGCAGCTTACACGCGGGCGAGGCAGAGACCCAGTACTTC. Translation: CASSLHAGEAETQYF.

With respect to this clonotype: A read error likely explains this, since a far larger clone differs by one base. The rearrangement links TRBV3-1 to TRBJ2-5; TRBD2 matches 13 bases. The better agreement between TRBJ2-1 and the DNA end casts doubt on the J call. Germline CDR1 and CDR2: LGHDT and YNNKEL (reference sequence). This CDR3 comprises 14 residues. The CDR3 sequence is CTSSQGGTSGMQFF. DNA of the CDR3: TGTACCAGCAGCCAAGGCGGGACTAGCGGGATGCAGTTCTTC.

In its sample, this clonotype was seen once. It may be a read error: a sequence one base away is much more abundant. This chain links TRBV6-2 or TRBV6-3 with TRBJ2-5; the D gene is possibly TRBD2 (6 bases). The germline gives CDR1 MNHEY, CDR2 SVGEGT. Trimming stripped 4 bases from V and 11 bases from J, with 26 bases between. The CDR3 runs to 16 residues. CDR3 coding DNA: TGTGCCAGCAGTTCTCGTCTAGCGCCCCGCTACAATGAGCAGTACTTC. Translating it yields CASSSRLAPRYNEQYF.

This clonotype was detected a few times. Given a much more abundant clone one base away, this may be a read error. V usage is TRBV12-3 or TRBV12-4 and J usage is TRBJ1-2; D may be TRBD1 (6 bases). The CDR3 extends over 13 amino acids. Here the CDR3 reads CAGSLRGPYGYTF. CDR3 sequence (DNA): TGTGCCGGCAGTTTACGGGGGCCATATGGCTACACCTTC.

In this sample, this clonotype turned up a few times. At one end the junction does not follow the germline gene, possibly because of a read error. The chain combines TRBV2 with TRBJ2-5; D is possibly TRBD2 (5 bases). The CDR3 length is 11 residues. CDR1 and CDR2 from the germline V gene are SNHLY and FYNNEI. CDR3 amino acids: CASRGAEIQYF. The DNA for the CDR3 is TGTGCCAGCAGGGGAGCTGAGATCCAGTACTTC.

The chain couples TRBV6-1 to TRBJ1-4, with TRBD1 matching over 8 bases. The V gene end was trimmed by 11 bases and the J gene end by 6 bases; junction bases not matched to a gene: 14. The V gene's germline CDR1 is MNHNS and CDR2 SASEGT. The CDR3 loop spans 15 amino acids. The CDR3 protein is CAGKTTGVNDEKLFF. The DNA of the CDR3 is TGTGCCGGCAAAACGACAGGGGTTAACGATGAAAAACTGTTTTTT.

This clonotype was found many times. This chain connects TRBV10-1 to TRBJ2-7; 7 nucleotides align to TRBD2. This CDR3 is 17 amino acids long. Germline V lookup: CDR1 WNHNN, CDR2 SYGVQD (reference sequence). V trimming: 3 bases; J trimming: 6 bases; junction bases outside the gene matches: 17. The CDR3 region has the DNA TGCGCCAGCAGTGACGCGACGACTAGCCGGGCCTATGCCGAGCAGTACTTC. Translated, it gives CASSDATTSRAYAEQYF.

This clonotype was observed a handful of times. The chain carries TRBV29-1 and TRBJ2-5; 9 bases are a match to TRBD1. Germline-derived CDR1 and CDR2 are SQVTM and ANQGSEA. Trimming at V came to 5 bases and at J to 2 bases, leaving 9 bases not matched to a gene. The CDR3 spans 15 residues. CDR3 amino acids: CSVKPTDRGQETQYF. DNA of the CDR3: TGCAGCGTTAAACCGACTGACAGGGGGCAAGAGACCCAGTACTTC.

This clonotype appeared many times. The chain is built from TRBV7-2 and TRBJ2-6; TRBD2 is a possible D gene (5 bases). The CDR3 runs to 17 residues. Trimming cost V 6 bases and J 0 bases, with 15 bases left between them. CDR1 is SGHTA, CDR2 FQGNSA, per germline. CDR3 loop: CASRKRTDSSGANVLTF. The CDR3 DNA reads TGTGCCAGCAGAAAGCGGACTGACTCCTCTGGGGCCAACGTCCTGACTTTC.

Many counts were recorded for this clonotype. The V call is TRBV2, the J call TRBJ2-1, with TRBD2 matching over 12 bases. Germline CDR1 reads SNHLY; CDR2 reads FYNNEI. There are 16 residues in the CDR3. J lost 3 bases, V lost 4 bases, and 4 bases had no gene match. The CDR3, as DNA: TGTGCCAGCAGTGTGCCGGGACTAGCGGGCTACAATGAGCAGTTCTTC. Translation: CASSVPGLAGYNEQFF.